The clone carrying this T cell receptor (beta chain) has only a few counts. The sample originates from a study of blood T cell repertoires in COVID-19. TCRdb keeps only in-frame clones here, not all; method: immunoSEQ multiplex PCR. The table records fewer than 150,000 clones, roughly 80% of them present only once. The TCR originated in a human donor in a cohort sampled during active COVID-19. The sample comprised peripheral blood.

In DNA, the CDR3 is TGTGCCAGCAGCGTAGTTCCCGGGGGCACTGAAGCTTTCTTT. Its protein is CASSVVPGGTEAFF. The chain joins TRBV9 to TRBJ1-1; TRBD1 is a possible D gene (5 bases). Germline CDR1 is SGDLS and CDR2 is YYNGEE. The V end lost 0 bases, the J end lost 4 bases, and 10 bases lay between the germline ends. The CDR3 sequence is 14 residues long.